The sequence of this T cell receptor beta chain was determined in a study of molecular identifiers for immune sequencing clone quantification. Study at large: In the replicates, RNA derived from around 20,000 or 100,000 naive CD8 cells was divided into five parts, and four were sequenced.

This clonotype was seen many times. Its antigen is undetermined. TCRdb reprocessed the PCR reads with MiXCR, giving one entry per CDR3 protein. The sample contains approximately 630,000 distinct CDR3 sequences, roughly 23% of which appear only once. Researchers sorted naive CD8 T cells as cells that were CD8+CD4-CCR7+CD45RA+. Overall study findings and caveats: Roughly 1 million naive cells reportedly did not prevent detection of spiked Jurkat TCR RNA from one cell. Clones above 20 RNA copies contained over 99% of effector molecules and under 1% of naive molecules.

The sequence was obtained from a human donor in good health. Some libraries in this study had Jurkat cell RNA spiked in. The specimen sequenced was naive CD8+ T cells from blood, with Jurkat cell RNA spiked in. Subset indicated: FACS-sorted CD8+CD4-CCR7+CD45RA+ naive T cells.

The CDR3 loop reads CSAGGETYEQYF. The CDR3 nucleotides read TGCAGTGCTGGGGGCGAAACCTACGAGCAGTACTTC. The chain links TRBV20-1 to TRBJ2-7, with D perhaps TRBD1 (6 bases). The CDR3 loop spans 12 amino acids. Germline CDR1 is DFQATT and CDR2 is SNEGSKA (reference sequence). Trimming took 5 bases from V and 2 from J, leaving 10 bases between them.